In its sample, the clone carrying this TCR beta chain was seen a few times. No antigen is known for it. Treatment noted: oral pan-JAK inhibitor, 5-10 mg twice daily. Samples from alopecia areata patients were lesional scalp punch biopsies and peripheral blood. The data originate from a study of CD8+ T cells in alopecia areata. Study background: Oral tofacitinib, 5 to 10 mg twice daily, was given in an open-label trial.

Extraction of RNA preceded its reverse transcription into cDNA, which served as the sequencing template. This table comes from immunoSEQ multiplex PCR, and its TCRdb copy is limited to in-frame clones, with some not included. The profile shows roughly 120,000 clones, about 61% of them singletons. Trimming removed 5 bases from V and 2 bases from J; junction bases left unmatched: 5. This CDR3 has 14 amino acids. The germline CDR1 and CDR2 sequences are GTSNPN and SVGIG (reference sequence). Study outcomes and limitations: How baseline CD8+ expansion relates to response remains uncertain (there was one nonresponder). Many expanded lesional clones remained in scalp and blood on tofacitinib.

V and J are TRBV30 and TRBJ2-1, with 8 bases fitting TRBD1. This TCR was recovered from a human donor with alopecia areata. The material was CD8+ T cells sorted from blood, obtained at week 4, from a patient treated with tofacitinib. CDR3 protein: CAWERTGTYNEQFF. The DNA for the CDR3 is TGTGCCTGGGAACGGACAGGGACCTACAATGAGCAGTTCTTC.